This record looks at one T cell receptor (beta chain) sequence and its context. CD8+ and CD4+ T cells from blood underwent TCR beta sequencing, which was carried out in a high-throughput format. The patients serving as multiple sclerosis controls were treatment-naive. They had stable or active relapsing-remitting disease and fulfilled revised McDonald criteria. TEMRA cells were FACS-enriched, with CD8+ and CD4+ T cells isolated negatively. The data belong to a study of CD8 T cells in Susac syndrome. CDR1 and CDR2 from the germline V gene are SGHAT and FQNNGV. The germline V and J ends were trimmed by 5 bases and 7 bases, with 21 bases remaining between them. This CDR3 has 16 amino acids. Random hexamers served to reverse transcribe roughly 0.45 to 1 ug RNA. It was immunoSEQ multiplex PCR that amplified TCR beta CDR3 across 54 Vbeta and 13 Jbeta. TCRdb fed the immunoSEQ multiplex PCR reads into MiXCR, producing one record per CDR3 protein. This sample has around 130,000 distinct CDR3 sequences, with around 80% found just once.

Sequenced material: CD8+ T cells from PBMCs. The TCR originated in a human donor with multiple sclerosis. V gene TRBV11-2 combines with J gene TRBJ2-1; the D gene is possibly TRBD2 (5 bases). The CDR3 region has the DNA TGTGCCAGCAGCCCAACAGACGGAGGATCCCGTAATGAGCAGTTCTTC. Encoded protein: CASSPTDGGSRNEQFF.